This T cell receptor beta chain was retrieved from a study of cytomegalovirus exposure and HLA in healthy donors. Across the whole study: The same platform was used for the roughly 130 validation repertoires as for the approximately 610 first-cohort repertoires, as reported in a later analysis. Points from the study as a whole: For most TCR sequences rarity was the rule, although some public TCRs occurred in many donors. Per published reports, the classifier diagnosed cytomegalovirus status with high specificity and sensitivity. Some TCR beta chains (over 150 of them) were listed as cytomegalovirus-associated.

In regard to this clone: The antigen remains undetermined.

Here immunoSEQ multiplex PCR was the method, and the copy in TCRdb shows in-frame clones only, minus some. The repertoire has about 98,000 clones, 70% to 90% of them found once; the top ten carry 3% to 4.5%. Sequences were obtained from PBMCs. The clonotype was recovered from a woman aged 25 to 39 in good health and CMV-seronegative.

The CDR3 sequence is CASSLNPGGRNTGELFF. The DNA for the CDR3 is TGTGCCAGCAGTTTAAACCCGGGGGGTAGGAACACCGGGGAGCTGTTTTTT. The chain joins TRBV28 to TRBJ2-2; TRBD2 matches 7 bases. The CDR3 is 17 amino acids. Losses at the gene ends were 2 bases for V and 1 base for J; bases not matched to a gene: 7. From germline, CDR1 is MDHEN and CDR2 SYDVKM.